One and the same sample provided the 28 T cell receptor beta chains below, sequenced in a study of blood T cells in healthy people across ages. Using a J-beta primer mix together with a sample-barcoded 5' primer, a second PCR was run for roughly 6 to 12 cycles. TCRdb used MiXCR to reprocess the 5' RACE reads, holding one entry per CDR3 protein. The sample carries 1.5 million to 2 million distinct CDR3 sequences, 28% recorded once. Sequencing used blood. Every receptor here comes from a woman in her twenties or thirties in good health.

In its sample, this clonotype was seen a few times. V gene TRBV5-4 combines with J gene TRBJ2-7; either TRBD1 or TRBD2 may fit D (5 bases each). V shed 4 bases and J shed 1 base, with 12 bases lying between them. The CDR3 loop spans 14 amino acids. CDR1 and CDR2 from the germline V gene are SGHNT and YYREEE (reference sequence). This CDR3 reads CASSTTWGSYEQYF. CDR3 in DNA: TGTGCCAGCAGCACAACGTGGGGGTCCTACGAGCAGTACTTC.

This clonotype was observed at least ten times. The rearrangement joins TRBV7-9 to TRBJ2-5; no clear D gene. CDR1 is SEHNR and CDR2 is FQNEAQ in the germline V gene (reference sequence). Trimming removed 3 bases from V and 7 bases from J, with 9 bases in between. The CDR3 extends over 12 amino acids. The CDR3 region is CASSFTDGTQYF. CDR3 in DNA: TGTGCCAGCAGCTTTACTGATGGGACCCAGTACTTC.

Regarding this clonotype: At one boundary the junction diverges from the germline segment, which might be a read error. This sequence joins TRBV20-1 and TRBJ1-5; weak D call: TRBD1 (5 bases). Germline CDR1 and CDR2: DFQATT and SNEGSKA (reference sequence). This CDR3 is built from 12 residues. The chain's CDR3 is CRAREGSQPQHF. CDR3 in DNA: TGCAGGGCTAGAGAGGGGAGTCAGCCCCAGCATTTT.

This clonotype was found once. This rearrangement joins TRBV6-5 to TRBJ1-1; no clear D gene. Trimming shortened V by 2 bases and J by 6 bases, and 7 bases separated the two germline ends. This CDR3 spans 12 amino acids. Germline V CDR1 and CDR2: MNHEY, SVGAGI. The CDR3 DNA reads TGTGCCAGCAGTTACCTTGGAGCTGAAGCTTTCTTT. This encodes CASSYLGAEAFF.

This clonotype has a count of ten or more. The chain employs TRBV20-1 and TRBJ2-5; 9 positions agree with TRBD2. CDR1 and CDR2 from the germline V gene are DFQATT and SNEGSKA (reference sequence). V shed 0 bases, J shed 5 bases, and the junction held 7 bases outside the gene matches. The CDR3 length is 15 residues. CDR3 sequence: CSARDRREGRETQYF. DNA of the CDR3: TGCAGTGCTAGAGACCGGCGGGAGGGCCGGGAGACCCAGTACTTC.

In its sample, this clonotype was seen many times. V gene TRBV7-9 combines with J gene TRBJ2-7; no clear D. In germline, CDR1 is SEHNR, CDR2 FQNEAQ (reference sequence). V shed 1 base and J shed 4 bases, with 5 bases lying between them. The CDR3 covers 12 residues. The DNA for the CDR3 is TGTGCCAGCAGCTTAGAGAGGTACGAGCAGTACTTC. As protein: CASSLERYEQYF. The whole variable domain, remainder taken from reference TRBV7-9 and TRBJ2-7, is DTGVSQNPRHKITKRGQNVTFRCDPISEHNRLYWYRQTLGQGPEFLTYFQNEAQLEKSRLLSDRFSAERPKGSFSTLEIQRTEQGDSAMYLCASSLERYEQYFGPGTRLTVT.

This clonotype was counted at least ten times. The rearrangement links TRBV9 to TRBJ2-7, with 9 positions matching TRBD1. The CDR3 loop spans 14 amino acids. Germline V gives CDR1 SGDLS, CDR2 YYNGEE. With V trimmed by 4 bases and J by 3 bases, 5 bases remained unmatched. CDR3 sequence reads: CASSNPGQGYEQYF. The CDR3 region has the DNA TGTGCCAGCAGCAACCCGGGACAGGGCTACGAGCAGTACTTC.

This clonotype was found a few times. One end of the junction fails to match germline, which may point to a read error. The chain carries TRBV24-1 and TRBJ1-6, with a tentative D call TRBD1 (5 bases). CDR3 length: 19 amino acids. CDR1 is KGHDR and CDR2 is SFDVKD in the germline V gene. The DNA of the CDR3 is TGTGCCACCAGTGATTTAAGGACACCCAGGAGCTCCTATAATTCACCCCGCCACTTT. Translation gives CATSDLRTPRSSYNSPRHF.

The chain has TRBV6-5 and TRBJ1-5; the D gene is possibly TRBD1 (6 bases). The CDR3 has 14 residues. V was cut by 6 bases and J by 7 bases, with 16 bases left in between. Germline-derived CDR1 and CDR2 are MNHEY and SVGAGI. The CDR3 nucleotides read TGTGCCAGCAGAGGAACAGGGATCGCCCAGCCCCAGCATTTT. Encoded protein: CASRGTGIAQPQHF.

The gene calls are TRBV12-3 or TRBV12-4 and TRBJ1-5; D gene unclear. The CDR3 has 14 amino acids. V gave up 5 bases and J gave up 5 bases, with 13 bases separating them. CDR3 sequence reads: CASSLRILDQPQHF. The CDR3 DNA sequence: TGTGCCAGCAGTCTCCGGATATTAGATCAGCCCCAGCATTTT.

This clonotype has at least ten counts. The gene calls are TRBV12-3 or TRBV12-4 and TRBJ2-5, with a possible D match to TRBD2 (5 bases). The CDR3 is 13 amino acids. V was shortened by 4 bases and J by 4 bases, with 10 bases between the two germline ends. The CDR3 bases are TGTGCCAGCAGTTCCGGGGTAGCAGAGACCCAGTACTTC. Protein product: CASSSGVAETQYF.

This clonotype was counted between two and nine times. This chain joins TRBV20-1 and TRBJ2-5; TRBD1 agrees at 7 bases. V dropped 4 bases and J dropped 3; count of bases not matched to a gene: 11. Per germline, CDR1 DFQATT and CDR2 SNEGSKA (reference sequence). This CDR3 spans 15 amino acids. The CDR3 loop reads CSAILTGTVEETQYF. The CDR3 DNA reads TGCAGTGCTATCCTGACCGGGACAGTAGAAGAGACCCAGTACTTC.

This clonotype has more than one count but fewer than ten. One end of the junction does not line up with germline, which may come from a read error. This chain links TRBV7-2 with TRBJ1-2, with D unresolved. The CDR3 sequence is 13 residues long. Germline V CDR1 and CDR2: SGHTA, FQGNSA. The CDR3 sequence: CACSLVGLNGYTF. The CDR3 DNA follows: TGTGCCTGCAGCTTAGTAGGGTTAAATGGCTACACCTTC.

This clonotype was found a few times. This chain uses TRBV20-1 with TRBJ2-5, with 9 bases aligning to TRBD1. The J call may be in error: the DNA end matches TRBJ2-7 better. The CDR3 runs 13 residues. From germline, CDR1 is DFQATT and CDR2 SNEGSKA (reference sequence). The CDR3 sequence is CSASLQGAHEQYF. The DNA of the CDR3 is TGCAGTGCTAGTTTACAGGGGGCCCACGAGCAGTACTTC.

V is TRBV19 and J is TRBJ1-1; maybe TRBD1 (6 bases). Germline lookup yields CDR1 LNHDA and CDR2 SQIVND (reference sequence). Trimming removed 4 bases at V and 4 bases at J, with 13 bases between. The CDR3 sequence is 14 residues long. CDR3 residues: CASSKDRAGTEAFF. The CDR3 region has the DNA TGTGCCAGTAGTAAGGACAGAGCCGGCACTGAAGCTTTCTTT.

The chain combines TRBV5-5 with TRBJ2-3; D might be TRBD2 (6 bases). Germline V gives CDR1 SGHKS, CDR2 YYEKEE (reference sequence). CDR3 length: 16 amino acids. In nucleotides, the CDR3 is TGTTCAAGCGAGGTTACGGGGGTAACTAGCACAGATACGCAGTATTTT. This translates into CSSEVTGVTSTDTQYF.

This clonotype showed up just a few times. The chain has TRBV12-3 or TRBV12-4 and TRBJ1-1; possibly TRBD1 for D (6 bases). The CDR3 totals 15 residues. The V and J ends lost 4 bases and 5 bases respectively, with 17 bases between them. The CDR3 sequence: CASSSLTGRSTEAFF. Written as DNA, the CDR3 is TGTGCCAGCAGTTCTCTCACAGGGAGGAGTACTGAAGCTTTCTTT.

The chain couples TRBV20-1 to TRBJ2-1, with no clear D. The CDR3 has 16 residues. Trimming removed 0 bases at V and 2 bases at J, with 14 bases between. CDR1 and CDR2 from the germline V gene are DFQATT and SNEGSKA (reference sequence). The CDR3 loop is CSARDLGQNPYNEQFF. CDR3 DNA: TGCAGTGCTAGAGATCTGGGCCAAAACCCCTACAATGAGCAGTTCTTC.

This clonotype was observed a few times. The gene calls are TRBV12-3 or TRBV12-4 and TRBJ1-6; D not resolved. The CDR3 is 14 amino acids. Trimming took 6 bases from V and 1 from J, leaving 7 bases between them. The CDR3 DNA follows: TGTGCCAGCAGGGAGGAGTCCTATAATTCACCCCTCCACTTT. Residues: CASREESYNSPLHF.

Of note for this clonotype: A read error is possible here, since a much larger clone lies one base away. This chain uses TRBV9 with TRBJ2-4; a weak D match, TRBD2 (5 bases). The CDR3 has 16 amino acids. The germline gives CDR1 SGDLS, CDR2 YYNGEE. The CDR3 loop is CASSPRGSSGTYEQHF. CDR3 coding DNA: TGTGCCAGCAGCCCCCGAGGCTCCAGCGGCACCTACGAGCAGCACTTC.

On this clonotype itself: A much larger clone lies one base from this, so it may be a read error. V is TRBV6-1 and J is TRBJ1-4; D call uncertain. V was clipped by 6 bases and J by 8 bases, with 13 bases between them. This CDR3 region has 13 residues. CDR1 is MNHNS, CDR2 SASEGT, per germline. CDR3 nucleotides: TGTGCCAGCAGCCGGAGTCTGAGGGAAAAACTGTTTTTT. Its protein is CASSRSLREKLFF.

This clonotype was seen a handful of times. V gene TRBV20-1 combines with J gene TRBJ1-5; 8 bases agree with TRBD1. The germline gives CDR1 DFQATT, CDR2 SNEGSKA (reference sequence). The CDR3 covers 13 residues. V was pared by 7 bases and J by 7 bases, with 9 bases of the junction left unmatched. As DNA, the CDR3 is TGCAGTGGCCGCACCGGGACAGGACAGCCCCAGCATTTT. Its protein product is CSGRTGTGQPQHF.

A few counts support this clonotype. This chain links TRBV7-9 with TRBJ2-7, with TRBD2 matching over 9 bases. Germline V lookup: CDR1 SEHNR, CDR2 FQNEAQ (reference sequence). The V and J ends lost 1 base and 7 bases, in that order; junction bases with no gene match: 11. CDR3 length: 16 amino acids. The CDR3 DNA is TGTGCCAGCAGCTTAGTCGGGACTAGCCCTAACAATGAGCAGTACTTC. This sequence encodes CASSLVGTSPNNEQYF.

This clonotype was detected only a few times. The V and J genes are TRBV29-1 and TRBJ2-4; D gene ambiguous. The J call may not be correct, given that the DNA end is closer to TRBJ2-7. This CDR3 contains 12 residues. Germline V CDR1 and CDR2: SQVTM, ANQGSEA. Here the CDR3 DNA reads TGCAGCGCCCAAGACCGGAGTTACGAGCAGTACTTC. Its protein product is CSAQDRSYEQYF.

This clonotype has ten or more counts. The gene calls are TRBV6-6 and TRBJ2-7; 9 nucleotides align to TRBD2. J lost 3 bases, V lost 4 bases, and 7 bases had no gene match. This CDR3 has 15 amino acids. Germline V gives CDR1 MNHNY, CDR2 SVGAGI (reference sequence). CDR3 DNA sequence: TGTGCCAGCAGTTTGGCGGCGGGAGGGTTCTACGAGCAGTACTTC. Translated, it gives CASSLAAGGFYEQYF.

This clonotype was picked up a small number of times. The CDR3: CSANSGASPYNEQFF. The CDR3 DNA is TGCAGTGCCAATTCCGGGGCGTCACCCTACAATGAGCAGTTCTTC. This chain connects TRBV20-1 to TRBJ2-1; D may match TRBD1 or TRBD2 (5 bases each). With 6 bases removed from V and 2 bases from J, the gap between germline ends came to 17 bases. CDR3 length: 15 amino acids. The V gene's germline CDR1 is DFQATT and CDR2 SNEGSKA (reference sequence).

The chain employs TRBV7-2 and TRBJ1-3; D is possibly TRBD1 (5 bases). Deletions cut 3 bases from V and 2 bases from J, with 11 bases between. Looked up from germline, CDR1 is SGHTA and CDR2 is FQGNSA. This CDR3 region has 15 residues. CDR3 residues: CASSLGIGAGNTIYF. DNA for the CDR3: TGTGCCAGCAGCTTGGGCATAGGGGCTGGAAACACCATATATTTT.

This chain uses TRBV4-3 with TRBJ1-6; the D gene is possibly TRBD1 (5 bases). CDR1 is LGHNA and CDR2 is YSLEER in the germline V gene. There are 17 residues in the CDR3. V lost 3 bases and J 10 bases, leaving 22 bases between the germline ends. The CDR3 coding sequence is TGCGCCAGCAGCCAGGCCGCCTTTGGAACAGGCAGGTCACCCCTCCACTTT. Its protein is CASSQAAFGTGRSPLHF.